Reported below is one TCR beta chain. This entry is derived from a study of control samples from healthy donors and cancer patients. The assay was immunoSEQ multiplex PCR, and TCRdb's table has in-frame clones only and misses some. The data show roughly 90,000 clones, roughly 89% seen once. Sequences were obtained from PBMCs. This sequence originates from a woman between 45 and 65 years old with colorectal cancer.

DNA for the CDR3: TGCGCCAGCAGTGAAGGACCAAACTATGGCTACACCTTC. It yields the protein CASSEGPNYGYTF. The chain recombines TRBV10-1 with TRBJ1-2; D gene unclear. This CDR3 has 13 residues. Trimming took off 3 bases at V and 2 bases at J, with 7 bases between the two ends. Looked up from germline, CDR1 is WNHNN and CDR2 is SYGVQD (reference sequence).